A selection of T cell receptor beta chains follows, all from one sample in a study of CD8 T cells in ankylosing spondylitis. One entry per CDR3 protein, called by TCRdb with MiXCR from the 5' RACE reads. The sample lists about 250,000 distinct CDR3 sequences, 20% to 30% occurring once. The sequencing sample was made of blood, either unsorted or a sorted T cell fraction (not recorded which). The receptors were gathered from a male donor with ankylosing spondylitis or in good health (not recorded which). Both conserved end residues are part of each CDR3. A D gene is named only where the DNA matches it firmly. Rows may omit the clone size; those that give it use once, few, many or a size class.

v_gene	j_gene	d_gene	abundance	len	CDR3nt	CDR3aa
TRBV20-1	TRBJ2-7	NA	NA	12	TGCAGTGCTAGTGGACAAGTGGGGGAGCAGTACTTC	CSASGQVGEQYF
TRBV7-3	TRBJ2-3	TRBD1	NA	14	TGTGCCAGCAGCGCCGGACAGGTCGCAGATACGCAGTATTTT	CASSAGQVADTQYF
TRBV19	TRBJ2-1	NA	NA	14	TGTGCCAGTAGTATAGCAGGAGGGGCCGGAGTTAAGTTCTTC	CASSIAGGAGVKFF
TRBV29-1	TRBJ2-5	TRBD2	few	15	TGCAGCGGCACAGGACTAGCGGGGGGATTTGAGACCCAGTACTTC	CSGTGLAGGFETQYF
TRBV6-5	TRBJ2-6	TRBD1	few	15	TGTGCCAGCAGTTCCAGGGGGCCTGGGGCCAACGTCCTGACTTTC	CASSSRGPGANVLTF
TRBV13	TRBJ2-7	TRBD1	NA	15	TGTGCCAGCAGCTCAAGACAGGGGCCTTCCTACGAGCAGTACTTC	CASSSRQGPSYEQYF
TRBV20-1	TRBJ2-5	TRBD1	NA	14	TGCAGTGCTAGGACAGGGGGCGCAGGGGAGACCCAGTACTTC	CSARTGGAGETQYF
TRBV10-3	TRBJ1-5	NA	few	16	TGTGCCATCAGTGAGTCGGGTAGGGGGAGCAATCAGCCCCAGCATTTT	CAISESGRGSNQPQHF
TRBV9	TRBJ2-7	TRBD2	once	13	TGTGCCAGCAGCGCGAGACTAGCGGAGGAGCAGTACTTC	CASSARLAEEQYF
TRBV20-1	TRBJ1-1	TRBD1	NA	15	TGCAGTGTCACGGACAGGGTACTTGGGTACACTGAAGCTTTCTTT	CSVTDRVLGYTEAFF
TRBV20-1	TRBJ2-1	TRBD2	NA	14	TGCAGTGCCCCGGGACTAGCGGGGGGGATTGGGCAGTTCTTC	CSAPGLAGGIGQFF
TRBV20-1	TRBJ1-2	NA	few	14	TGCAGTGCTAGAGATCCCGGTAGGGGACGTGGCTACACCTTC	CSARDPGRGRGYTF
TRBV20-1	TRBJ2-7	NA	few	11	TGCAGTGCTAGGCTGCAACACGAGCAGTACTTC	CSARLQHEQYF
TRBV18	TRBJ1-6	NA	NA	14	TGTGCCAGCTCACCACCTTTACAGAATTCACCCCTCCACTTT	CASSPPLQNSPLHF
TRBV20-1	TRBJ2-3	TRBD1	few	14	TGCAGTGCCAATCACAGGGGCCCCACAGATACGCAGTATTTT	CSANHRGPTDTQYF
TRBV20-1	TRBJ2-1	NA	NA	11	TGCAGTGCCCCCATGGCGAATGAGCAGTTCTTC	CSAPMANEQFF
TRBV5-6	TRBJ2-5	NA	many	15	TGTGCCAGCAGCTTGCGGGTATGGTCCCAAGAGACCCAGTACTTC	CASSLRVWSQETQYF
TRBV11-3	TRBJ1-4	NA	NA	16	TGTGCCAGCAGCTTAGTTGGGACGCCGGCTAATGAAAAACTGTTTTTT	CASSLVGTPANEKLFF
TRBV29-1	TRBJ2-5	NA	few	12	TGCAGCGTTGGTTGGGGCGGTGAGACCCAGTACTTC	CSVGWGGETQYF
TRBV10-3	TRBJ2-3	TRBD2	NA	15	TGTGCCATCAGGGGAGCGGGGGGCCTCACAGATACGCAGTATTTT	CAIRGAGGLTDTQYF
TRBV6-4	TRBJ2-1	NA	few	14	TGTGCCAGCAGGATTCAGGGTGATCAGAGTGAGCAGTTCTTC	CASRIQGDQSEQFF
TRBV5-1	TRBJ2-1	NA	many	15	TGCGCCAGCAGCTTGGGGGGGGCCTCCTACAATGAGCAGTTCTTC	CASSLGGASYNEQFF
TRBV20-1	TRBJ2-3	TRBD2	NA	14	TGCAGTGCTCCCCAGCGGGGGATTACAGATACGCAGTATTTT	CSAPQRGITDTQYF
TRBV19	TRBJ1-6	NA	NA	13	TGTGCCAGCGGGGGCTCCTATAATTCACCCCTCCACTTT	CASGGSYNSPLHF
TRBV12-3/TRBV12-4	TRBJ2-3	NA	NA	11	TGTGCCAGCAGTTTTATTGATACGCAGTATTTT	CASSFIDTQYF
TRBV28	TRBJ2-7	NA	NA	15	TGTGCCAGCAGTCGATCCGGGACGGTCTTCGGAGAGCAGTACTTC	CASSRSGTVFGEQYF
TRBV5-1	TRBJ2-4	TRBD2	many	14	TGCGCCAGCAGCACGGGGGGAGTTTGGAACATTCAGTACTTC	CASSTGGVWNIQYF
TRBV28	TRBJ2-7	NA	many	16	TGTGCCAGCAGTGGGATCGGGGGTAAGCACTCCTACGAGCAGTACTTC	CASSGIGGKHSYEQYF
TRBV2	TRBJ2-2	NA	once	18	TGTGCCTTCAGTTTATTTCTTTTTCAGGGGAAGAGGACCGGGGAGCTGTTTTTT	CAFSLFLFQGKRTGELFF
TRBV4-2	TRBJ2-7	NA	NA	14	TGTGCCAGCAGCCTCTGGGGTAGCTCCTACGAGCAGTACTTC	CASSLWGSSYEQYF
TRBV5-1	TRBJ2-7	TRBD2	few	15	TGCGCCAGCAGCGTCCGGGGACTAGCGAACTACGAGCAGTACTTC	CASSVRGLANYEQYF
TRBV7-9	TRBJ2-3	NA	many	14	TGTGCCAGCAGCTTACCGATCAGCACAGATACGCAGTATTTT	CASSLPISTDTQYF
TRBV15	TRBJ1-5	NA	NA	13	TGTGCCACCAGCACGAGGACACACCAGCCCCAGCATTTT	CATSTRTHQPQHF
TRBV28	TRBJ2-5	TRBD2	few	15	TGTGCCAGCGCGACCCCGGCTGGGGGAGGGGAGACCCAGTACTTC	CASATPAGGGETQYF
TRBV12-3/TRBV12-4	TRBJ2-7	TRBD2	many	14	TGTGCCAGCTCCCCTGGGGGGGGAATTTACGAGCAGTACTTC	CASSPGGGIYEQYF
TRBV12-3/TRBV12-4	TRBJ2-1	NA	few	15	TGTGCCAGCAGTTTACGCCGACCCGTCGGCAATGAGCAGTTCTTC	CASSLRRPVGNEQFF
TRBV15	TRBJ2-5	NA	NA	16	TGTGCCACCAGCCGCCGGGGAGGCGCCATACAAGAGACCCAGTACTTC	CATSRRGGAIQETQYF
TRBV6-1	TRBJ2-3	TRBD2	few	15	TGTGCCAGCAGTGGCAGCGGGGGGCACACAGATACGCAGTATTTT	CASSGSGGHTDTQYF
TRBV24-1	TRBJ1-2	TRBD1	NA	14	TGTGCCACCAGTGATTACCGGGACAGCTATGGCTACACCTTC	CATSDYRDSYGYTF
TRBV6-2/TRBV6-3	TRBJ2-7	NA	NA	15	TGTGCCAGCAGCGAGGCCGGGACGGTGACCTACGAGCAGTACTTC	CASSEAGTVTYEQYF
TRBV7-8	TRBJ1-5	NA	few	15	TGTGCCAGCAGCTTACGTAGAACGGGCAATCAGCCCCAGCATTTT	CASSLRRTGNQPQHF
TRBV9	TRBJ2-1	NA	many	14	TGTGCCAGCAGCAAACGACTAGACTACAATGAGCAGTTCTTC	CASSKRLDYNEQFF
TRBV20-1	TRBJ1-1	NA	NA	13	TGCAGTGCTGCCGGATATGGAGGCACTGAAGCTTTCTTT	CSAAGYGGTEAFF
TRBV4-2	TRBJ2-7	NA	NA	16	TGTGCCAGCAGCCAAGTCTCCGGCAGGGGGGCCTACGAGCAGTACTTC	CASSQVSGRGAYEQYF
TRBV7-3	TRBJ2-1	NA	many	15	TGTGCCAGCAGCTTAATGGCAGGGCTCTACAATGAGCAGTTCTTC	CASSLMAGLYNEQFF
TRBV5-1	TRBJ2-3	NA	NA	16	TGCGCCAGCAGGGCCACCAGGGGTCTTGGCACAGATACGCAGTATTTT	CASRATRGLGTDTQYF
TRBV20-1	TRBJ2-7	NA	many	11	TGCAGTGCTAGAGATGCCCCTAGGCAGTACTTC	CSARDAPRQYF
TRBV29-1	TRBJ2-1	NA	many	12	TGCAGCGACGGACGGACAAACAATGAGCAGTTCTTC	CSDGRTNNEQFF
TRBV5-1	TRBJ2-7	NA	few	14	TGCGCCAGCAGCTTGGTTCCGGGGACCTACGAGCAGTACTTC	CASSLVPGTYEQYF
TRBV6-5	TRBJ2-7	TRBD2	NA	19	TGTGCCAGCAGTTACTCGAGGCCCCTACTAGCGGGGGGTTCCTACGAGCAGTACTTC	CASSYSRPLLAGGSYEQYF
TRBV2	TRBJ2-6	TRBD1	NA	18	TGTGCCAGCAGGCTCCCCGGGACAGACTACTCTGGGGCCAACGTCCTGACTTTC	CASRLPGTDYSGANVLTF
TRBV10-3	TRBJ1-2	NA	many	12	TGTGCCATCAGTGACCCTCCTCATGGCTACACCTTC	CAISDPPHGYTF
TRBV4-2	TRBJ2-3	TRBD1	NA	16	TGTGCCAGCAGCCAAGTTGGGACAGGGGTAACAGATACGCAGTATTTT	CASSQVGTGVTDTQYF